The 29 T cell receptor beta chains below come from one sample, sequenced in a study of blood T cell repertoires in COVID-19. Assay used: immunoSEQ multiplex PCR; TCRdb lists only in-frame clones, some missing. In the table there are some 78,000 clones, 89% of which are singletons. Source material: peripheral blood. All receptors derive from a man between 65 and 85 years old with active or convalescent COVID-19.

The CDR3: CASSLLAGGPETQYF. The CDR3 DNA follows: TGTGCCAGCAGCTTACTAGCGGGGGGCCCAGAGACCCAGTACTTC. V is TRBV7-2 and J is TRBJ2-5; 11 bases agree with TRBD2. Losses at the gene ends were 2 bases for V and 4 bases for J; bases not matched to a gene: 3. Germline V lookup: CDR1 SGHTA, CDR2 FQGNSA. CDR3 size: 15 residues. The entire variable domain, with the rest obtained from reference TRBV7-2 and TRBJ2-5, is as follows: GAGVSQSPSNKVTEKGKDVELRCDPISGHTALYWYRQSLGQGLEFLIYFQGNSAPDKSGLPSDRFSAERTGGSVSTLTIQRTQQEDSAVYLCASSLLAGGPETQYFGPGTRLLVL.

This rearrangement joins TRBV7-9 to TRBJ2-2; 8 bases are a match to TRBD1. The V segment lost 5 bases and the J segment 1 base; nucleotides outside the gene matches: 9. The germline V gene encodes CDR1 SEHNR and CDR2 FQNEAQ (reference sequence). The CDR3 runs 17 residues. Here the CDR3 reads CASSATRDRLNTGELFF. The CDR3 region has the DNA TGTGCCAGCAGCGCAACCCGGGACAGGTTGAACACCGGGGAGCTGTTTTTT.

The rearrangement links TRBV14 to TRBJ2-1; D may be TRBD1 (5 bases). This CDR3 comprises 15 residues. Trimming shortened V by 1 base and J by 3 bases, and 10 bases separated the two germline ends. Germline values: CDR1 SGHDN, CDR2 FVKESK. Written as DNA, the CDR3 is TGTGCCAGCAGCCAAGGACACGGACACTACAATGAGCAGTTCTTC. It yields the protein CASSQGHGHYNEQFF.

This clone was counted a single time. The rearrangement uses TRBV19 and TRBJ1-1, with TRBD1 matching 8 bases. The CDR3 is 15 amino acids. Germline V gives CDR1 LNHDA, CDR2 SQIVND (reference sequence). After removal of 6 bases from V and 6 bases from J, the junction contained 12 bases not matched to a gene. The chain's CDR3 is CASSQLQGAGAEAFF. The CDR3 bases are TGTGCCAGTAGCCAACTCCAGGGGGCTGGCGCTGAAGCTTTCTTT.

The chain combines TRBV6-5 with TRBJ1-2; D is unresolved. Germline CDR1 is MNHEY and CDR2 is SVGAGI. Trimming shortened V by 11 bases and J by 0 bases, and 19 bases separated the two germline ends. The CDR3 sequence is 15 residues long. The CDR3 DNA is TGTGCCCCCGCTCCGGGAGACACGTCTAACTATGGCTACACCTTC. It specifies CAPAPGDTSNYGYTF.

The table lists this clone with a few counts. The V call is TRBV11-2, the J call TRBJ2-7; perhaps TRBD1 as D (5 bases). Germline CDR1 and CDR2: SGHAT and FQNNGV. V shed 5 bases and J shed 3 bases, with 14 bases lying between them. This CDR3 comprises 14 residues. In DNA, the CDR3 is TGTGCCAGCAGCCCTGAGGCAGGGCGCTACGAGCAGTACTTC. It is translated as CASSPEAGRYEQYF.

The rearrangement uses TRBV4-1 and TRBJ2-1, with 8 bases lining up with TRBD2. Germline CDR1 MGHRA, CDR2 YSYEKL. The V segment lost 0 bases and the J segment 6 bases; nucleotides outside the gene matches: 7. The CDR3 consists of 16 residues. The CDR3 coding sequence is TGCGCCAGCAGCCAAGATGCGGCGGGGGGATCCAATGAGCAGTTCTTC. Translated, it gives CASSQDAAGGSNEQFF.

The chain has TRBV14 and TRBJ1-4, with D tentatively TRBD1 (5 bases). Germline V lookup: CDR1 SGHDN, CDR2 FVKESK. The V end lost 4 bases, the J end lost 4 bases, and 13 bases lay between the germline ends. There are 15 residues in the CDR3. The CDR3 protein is CASSLGRGGNEKLFF. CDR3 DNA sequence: TGTGCCAGCAGCCTTGGGCGCGGGGGTAATGAAAAACTGTTTTTT.

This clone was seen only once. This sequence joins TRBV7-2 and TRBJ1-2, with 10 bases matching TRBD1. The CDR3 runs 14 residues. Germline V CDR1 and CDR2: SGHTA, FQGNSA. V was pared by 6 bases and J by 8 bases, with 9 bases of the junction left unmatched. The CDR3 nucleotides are TGTGCCAGCAGGTCTGACAGGGGGCTAGGGGGCTACACCTTC. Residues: CASRSDRGLGGYTF.

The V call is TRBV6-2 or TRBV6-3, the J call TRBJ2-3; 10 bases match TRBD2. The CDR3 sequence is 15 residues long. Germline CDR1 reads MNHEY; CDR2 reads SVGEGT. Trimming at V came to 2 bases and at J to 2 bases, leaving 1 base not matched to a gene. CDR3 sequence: CASSYLAGVTDTQYF. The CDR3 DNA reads TGTGCCAGCAGTTACCTAGCGGGGGTCACAGATACGCAGTATTTT.

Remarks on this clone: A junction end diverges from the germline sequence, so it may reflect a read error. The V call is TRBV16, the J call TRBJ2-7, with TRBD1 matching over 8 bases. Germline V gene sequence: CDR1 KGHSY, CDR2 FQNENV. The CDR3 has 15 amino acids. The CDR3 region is CASSKSGTGFTEQYF. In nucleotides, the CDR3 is TGTGCCAGCAGCAAATCCGGGACAGGCTTTACTGAGCAGTACTTC.

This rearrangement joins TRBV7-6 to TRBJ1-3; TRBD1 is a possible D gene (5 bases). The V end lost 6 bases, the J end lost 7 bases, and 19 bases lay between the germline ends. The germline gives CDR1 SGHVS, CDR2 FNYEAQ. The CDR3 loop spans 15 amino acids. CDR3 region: CASSDRRGFDNTIYF. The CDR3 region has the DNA TGTGCCAGCAGTGACCGAAGGGGCTTTGATAACACCATATATTTT.

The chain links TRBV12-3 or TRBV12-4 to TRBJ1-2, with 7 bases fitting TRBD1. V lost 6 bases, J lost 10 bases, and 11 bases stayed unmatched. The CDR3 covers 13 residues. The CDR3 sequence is CASSTSDRVYYTF. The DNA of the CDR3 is TGTGCCAGCAGCACGTCCGACAGGGTGTACTACACCTTC.

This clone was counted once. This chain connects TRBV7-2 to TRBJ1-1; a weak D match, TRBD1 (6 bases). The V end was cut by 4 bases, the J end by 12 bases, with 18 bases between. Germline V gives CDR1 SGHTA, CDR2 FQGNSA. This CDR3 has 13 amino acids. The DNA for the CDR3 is TGTGCCAGCAGCTCCGACCCACAGGGCGCGTCTTTCTTT. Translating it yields CASSSDPQGASFF.

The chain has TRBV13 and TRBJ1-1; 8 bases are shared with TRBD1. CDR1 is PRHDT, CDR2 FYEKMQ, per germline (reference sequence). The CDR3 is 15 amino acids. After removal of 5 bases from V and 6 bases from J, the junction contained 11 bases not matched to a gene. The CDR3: CASSPNGQGGPEAFF. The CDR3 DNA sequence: TGTGCCAGCAGCCCGAACGGACAGGGTGGCCCTGAAGCTTTCTTT.

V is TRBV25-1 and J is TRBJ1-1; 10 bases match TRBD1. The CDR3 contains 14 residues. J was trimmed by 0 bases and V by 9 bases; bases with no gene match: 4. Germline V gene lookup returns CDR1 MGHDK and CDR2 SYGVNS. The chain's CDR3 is CASKGQGLNTEAFF. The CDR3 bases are TGTGCCAGTAAGGGACAGGGGTTGAACACTGAAGCTTTCTTT. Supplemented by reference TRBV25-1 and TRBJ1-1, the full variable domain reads EADIYQTPRYLVIGTGKKITLECSQTMGHDKMYWYQQDPGMELHLIHYSYGVNSTEKGDLSSESTVSRIRTEHFPLTLESARPSHTSQYLCASKGQGLNTEAFFGQGTRLTVV.

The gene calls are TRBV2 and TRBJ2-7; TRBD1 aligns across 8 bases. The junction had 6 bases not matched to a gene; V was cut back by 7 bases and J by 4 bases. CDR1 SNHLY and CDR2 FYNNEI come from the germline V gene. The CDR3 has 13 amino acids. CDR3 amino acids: CASTGGNRYEQYF. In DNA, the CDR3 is TGTGCCAGCACAGGGGGCAATAGGTACGAGCAGTACTTC.

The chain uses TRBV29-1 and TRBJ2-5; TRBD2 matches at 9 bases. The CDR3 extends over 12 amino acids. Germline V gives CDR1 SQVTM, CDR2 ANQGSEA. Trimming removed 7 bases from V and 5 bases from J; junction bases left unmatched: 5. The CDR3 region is CSAAGGSETQYF. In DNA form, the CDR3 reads TGCAGCGCGGCGGGGGGGTCGGAGACCCAGTACTTC.

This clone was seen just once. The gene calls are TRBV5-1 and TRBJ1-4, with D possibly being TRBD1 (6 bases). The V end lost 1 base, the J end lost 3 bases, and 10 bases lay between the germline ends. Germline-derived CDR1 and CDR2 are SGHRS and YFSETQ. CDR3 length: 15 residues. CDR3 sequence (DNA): TGCGCCAGCAGCTTGCCGACAGGACCTAATGAAAAACTGTTTTTT. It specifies CASSLPTGPNEKLFF.

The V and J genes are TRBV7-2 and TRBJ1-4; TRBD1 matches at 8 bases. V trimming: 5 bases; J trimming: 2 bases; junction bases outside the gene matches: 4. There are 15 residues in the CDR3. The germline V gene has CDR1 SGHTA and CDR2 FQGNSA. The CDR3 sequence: CASSPRTGTNEKLFF. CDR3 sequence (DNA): TGTGCCAGCAGCCCCCGGACAGGGACTAATGAAAAACTGTTTTTT.

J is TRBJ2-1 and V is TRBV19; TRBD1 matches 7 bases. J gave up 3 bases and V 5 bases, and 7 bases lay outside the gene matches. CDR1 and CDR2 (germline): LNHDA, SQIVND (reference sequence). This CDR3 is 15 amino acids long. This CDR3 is CASSAQQGIYNEQFF. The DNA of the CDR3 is TGTGCCAGTAGTGCCCAACAGGGGATCTACAATGAGCAGTTCTTC. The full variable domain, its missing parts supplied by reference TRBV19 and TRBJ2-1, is DGGITQSPKYLFRKEGQNVTLSCEQNLNHDAMYWYRQDPGQGLRLIYYSQIVNDFQKGDIAEGYSVSREKKESFPLTVTSAQKNPTAFYLCASSAQQGIYNEQFFGPGTRLTVL.

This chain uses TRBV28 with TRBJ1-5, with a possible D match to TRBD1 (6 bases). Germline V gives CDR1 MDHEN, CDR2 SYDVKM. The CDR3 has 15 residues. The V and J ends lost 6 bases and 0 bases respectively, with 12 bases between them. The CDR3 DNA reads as TGTGCCAGCAGCGGGGGGCAGTATAGCAATCAGCCCCAGCATTTT. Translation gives CASSGGQYSNQPQHF.

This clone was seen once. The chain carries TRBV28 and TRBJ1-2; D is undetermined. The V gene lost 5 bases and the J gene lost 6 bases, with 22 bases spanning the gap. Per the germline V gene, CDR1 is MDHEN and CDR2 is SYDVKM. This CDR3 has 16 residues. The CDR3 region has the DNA TGTGCCAGCAGTACCCCGTTCGGGCAGCGGGTGAATGGCTACACCTTC. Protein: CASSTPFGQRVNGYTF.

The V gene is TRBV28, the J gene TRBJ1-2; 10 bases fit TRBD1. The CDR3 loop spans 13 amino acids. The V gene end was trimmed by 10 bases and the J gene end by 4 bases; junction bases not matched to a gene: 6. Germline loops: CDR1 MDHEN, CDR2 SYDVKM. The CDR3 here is CATETGGSYGYTF. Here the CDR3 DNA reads TGTGCCACCGAGACAGGGGGCAGCTATGGCTACACCTTC.

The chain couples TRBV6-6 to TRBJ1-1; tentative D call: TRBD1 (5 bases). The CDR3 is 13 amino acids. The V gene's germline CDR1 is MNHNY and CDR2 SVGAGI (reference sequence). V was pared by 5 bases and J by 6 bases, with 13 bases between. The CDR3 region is CASSADMGSEAFF. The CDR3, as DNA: TGTGCCAGCAGTGCGGACATGGGCTCTGAAGCTTTCTTT.

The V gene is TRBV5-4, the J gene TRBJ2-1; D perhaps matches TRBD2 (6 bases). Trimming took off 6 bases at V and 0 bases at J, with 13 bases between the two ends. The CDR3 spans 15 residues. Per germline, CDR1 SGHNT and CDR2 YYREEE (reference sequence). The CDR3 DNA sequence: TGTGCCAGCACCTCCCGGGGGAGCTCCTACAATGAGCAGTTCTTC. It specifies CASTSRGSSYNEQFF.

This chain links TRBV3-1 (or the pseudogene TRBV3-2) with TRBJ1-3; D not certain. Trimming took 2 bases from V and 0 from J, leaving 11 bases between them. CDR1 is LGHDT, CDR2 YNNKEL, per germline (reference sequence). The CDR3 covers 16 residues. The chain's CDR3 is CASSQRTPSSGNTIYF. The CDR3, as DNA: TGTGCCAGCAGCCAAAGGACTCCCAGCTCTGGAAACACCATATATTTT.

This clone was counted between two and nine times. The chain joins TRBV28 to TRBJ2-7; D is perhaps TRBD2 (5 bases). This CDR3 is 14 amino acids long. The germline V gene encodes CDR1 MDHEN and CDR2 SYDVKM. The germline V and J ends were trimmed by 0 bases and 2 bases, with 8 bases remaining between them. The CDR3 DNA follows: TGTGCCAGCAGTTTATGGGGAGATCCCTACGAGCAGTACTTC. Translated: CASSLWGDPYEQYF.

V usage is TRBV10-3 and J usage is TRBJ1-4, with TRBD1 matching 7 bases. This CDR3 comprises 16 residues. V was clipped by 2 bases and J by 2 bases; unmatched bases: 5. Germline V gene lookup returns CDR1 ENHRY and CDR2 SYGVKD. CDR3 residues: CAISEPGGATNEKLFF. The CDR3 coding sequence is TGTGCCATCAGTGAGCCAGGGGGTGCCACTAATGAAAAACTGTTTTTT.